This TCR beta chain is drawn from a study of cytomegalovirus exposure and HLA in healthy donors. Whole-study findings and limits: Reportedly, diagnosis of cytomegalovirus status by the classifier showed high specificity and sensitivity. Cytomegalovirus-associated TCR beta chains were listed, numbering roughly 150.

With respect to this clone: What it recognizes is unknown.

Sequencing used immunoSEQ multiplex PCR; TCRdb keeps in-frame clones, though not all of them. Altogether roughly 350,000 clones are present, 86% being singletons, with the ten largest covering around 0.8%. Trimming shortened V by 6 bases and J by 5 bases, and 17 bases separated the two germline ends. The germline V gene encodes CDR1 WSHSY and CDR2 SAAADI. CDR3 length: 14 amino acids. The sample consisted of PBMCs. The origin of this receptor is a woman aged 18-29 years in good health and CMV-seronegative. The V gene is TRBV10-2, the J gene TRBJ2-7; a possible D gene is TRBD1 (6 bases). This chain's CDR3 is CASREKTNRDEQYF. In DNA, the CDR3 is TGCGCCAGCAGAGAGAAAACCAACAGGGACGAGCAGTACTTC.